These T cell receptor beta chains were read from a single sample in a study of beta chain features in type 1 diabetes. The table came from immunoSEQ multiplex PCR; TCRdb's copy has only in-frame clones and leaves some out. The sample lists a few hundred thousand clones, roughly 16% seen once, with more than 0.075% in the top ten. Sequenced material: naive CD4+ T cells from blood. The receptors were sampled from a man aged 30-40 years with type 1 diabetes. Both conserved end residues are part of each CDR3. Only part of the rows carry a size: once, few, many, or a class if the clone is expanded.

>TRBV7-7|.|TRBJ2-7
CASSPKLAGPETSYEQYF
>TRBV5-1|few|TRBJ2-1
CASSWGTEYNEQFF
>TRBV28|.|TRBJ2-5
CASSLRLAGVETQYF
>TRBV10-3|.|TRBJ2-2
CAISLALAVNTGELFF
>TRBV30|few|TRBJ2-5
CAWSSPQETQYF
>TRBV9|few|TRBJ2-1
CASSEGDEQFF
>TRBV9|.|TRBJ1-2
CASSVTESYGYTF
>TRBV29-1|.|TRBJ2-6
CSVLGQGGHSGANVLTF
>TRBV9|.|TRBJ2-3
CASSVLGSDTQYF
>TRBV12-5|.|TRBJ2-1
CASGREAGEQFF
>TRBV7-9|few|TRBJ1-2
CASSFADNYGYTF
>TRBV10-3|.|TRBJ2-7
CATRADGFYEQYF
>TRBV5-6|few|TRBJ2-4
CASSLAAGLAKNIQYF
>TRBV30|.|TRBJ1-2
CAWSVLSPGAVF
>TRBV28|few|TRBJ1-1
CASSPRDSATEAFF
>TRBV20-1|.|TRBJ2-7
CSVGSSYEQYF
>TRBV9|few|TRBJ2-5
CASSVAGTGVLTQYF
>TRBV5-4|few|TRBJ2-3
CASSPQGTSGRATDTQYF
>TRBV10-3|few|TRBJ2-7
CATKERPYEQYF
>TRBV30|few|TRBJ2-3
CAWSATGDTQYF
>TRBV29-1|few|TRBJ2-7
CSVEVPRGEAYEQYF
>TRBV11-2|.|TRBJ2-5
CASTRSAGETQYF
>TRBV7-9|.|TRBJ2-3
CASSLTSGTDTQYF
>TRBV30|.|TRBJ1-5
CAWSGRRGIGSNQPQHF
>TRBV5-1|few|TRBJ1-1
CASSFQGRDTEAFF
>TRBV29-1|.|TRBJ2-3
CSVRRGATDTQYF
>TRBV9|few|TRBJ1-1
CASSAPDLNTEAFF
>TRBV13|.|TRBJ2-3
CASSKGLAYTDTQYF
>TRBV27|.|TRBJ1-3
CASSPLRRSGNTIYF
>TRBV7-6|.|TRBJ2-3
CASSFTSGSLPDTQYF
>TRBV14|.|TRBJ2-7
CASSQAASGRNEQYF
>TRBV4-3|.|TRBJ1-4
CASSQGDRDNEKLFF
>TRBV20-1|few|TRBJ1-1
CSADTNTEAFF
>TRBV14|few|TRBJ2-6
CASSQVQAGWGVLTF
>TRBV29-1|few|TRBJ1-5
CSVVGNQPQHF
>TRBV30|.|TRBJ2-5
CACGTGPSSGETQYF
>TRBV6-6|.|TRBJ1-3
CASSYGGVGNTIYF
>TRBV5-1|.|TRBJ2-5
CASKWGTASQETQYF
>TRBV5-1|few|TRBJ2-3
CASSLVSGGTDTQYF
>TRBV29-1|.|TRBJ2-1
CSVKHGTGGNNEQFF
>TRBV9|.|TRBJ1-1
CASTGRGRGTEAFF
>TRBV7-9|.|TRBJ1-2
CASSRSPPGGYGYTF
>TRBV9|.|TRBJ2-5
CASSVRDRLQETQYF